This record covers a single T cell receptor (beta chain). J was trimmed by 3 bases and V by 2 bases; bases with no gene match: 2. The CDR3 loop spans 13 amino acids. Germline CDR1 SGHNT, CDR2 YYREEE (reference sequence). The sample belongs to a study of cytomegalovirus exposure and HLA in healthy donors. The PCR used 60 Vbeta and 13 Jbeta primers. Using immunoSEQ multiplex PCR, the repertoire was profiled, and TCRdb retains in-frame clones only, with some absent. The sample has fewer than 200,000 clones; less than 90% are singletons. Sequences were obtained from PBMCs. The chain combines TRBV5-4 with TRBJ2-7; TRBD1 matches 7 bases. This clonotype was sampled from a woman aged 50 to 60 in good health and CMV-seropositive. The CDR3 DNA reads TGTGCCAGCAGCTTAAACAGGGGCTACGAGCAGTACTTC. It specifies CASSLNRGYEQYF.